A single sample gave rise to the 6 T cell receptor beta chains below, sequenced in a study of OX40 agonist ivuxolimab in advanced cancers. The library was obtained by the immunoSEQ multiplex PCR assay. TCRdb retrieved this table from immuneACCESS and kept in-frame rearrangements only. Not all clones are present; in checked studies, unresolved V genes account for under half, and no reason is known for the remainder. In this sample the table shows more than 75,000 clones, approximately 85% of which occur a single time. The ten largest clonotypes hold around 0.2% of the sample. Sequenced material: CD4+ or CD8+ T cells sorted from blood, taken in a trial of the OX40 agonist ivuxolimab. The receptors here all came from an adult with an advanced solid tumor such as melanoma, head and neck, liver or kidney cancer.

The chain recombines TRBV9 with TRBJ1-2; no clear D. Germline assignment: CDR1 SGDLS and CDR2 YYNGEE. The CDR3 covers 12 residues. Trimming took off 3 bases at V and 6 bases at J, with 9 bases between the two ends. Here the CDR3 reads CASSESPHGYTF. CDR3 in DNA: TGTGCCAGCAGCGAAAGCCCCCATGGCTACACCTTC.

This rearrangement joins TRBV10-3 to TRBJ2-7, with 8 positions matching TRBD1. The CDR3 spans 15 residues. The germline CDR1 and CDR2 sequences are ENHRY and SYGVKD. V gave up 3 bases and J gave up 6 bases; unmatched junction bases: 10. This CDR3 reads CAISDSGTGWAEQYV. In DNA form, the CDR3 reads TGTGCCATCAGTGATTCCGGGACAGGATGGGCCGAGCAGTACGTC.

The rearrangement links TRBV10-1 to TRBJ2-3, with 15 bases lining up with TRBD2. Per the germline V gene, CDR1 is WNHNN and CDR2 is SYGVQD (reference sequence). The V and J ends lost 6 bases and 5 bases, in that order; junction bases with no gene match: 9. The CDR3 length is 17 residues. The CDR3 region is CASSIGLAGGQGDTQYF. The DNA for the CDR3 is TGCGCCAGCAGCATCGGACTAGCGGGAGGGCAGGGAGATACGCAGTATTTT.

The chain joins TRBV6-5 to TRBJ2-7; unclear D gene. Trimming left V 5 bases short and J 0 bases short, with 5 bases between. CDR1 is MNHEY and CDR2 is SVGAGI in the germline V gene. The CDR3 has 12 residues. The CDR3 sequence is CASSKVSYEQYF. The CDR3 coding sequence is TGTGCCAGCAGTAAGGTCTCCTACGAGCAGTACTTC.

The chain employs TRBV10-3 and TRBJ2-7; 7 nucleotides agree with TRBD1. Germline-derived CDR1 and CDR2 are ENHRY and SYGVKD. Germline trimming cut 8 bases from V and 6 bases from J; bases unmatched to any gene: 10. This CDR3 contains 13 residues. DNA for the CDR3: TGTGCCATCGAGCCGACAGGGTCAGGCGAGCAGTACTTC. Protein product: CAIEPTGSGEQYF.

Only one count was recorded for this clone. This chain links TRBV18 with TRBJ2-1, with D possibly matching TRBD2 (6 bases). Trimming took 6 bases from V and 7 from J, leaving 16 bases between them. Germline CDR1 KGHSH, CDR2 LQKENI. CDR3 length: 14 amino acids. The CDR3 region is CASSPDSGKNEQFF. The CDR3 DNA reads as TGTGCCAGCTCGCCGGATAGCGGTAAGAATGAGCAGTTCTTC. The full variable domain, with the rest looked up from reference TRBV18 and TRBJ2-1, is NAGVMQNPRHLVRRRGQEARLRCSPMKGHSHVYWYRQLPEEGLKFMVYLQKENIIDESGMPKERFSAEFPKEGPSILRIQQVVRGDSAAYFCASSPDSGKNEQFFGPGTRLTVL.